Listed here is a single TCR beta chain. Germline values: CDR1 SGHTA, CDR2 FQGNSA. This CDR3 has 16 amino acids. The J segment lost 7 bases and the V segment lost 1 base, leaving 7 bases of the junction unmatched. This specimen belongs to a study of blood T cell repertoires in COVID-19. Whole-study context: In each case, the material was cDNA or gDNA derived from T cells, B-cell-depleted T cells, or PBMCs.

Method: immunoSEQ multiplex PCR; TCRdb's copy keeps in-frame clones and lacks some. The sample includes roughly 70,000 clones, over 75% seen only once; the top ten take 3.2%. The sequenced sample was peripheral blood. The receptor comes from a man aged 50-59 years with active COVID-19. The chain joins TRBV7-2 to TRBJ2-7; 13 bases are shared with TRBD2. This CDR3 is CASSLEGTSGIMEQYF. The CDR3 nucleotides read TGTGCCAGCAGCTTAGAAGGGACTAGCGGGATAATGGAGCAGTACTTC. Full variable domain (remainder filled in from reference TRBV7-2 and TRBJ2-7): GAGVSQSPSNKVTEKGKDVELRCDPISGHTALYWYRQSLGQGLEFLIYFQGNSAPDKSGLPSDRFSAERTGGSVSTLTIQRTQQEDSAVYLCASSLEGTSGIMEQYFGPGTRLTVT.